Listed below are T cell receptor beta chains from one sample, sequenced in a study of control samples from healthy donors and cancer patients. Repertoires were generated with immunoSEQ multiplex PCR, while TCRdb's copy carries only in-frame clones and drops some. The sample records more than 95,000 clones, approximately 92% being singletons. Source material: PBMCs. All receptors derive from a man at least 80 years old with head and neck cancer. CDR3s include the opening cysteine and the closing phenylalanine or tryptophan. A D gene is named only where the DNA matches it firmly. The size of a clone is reported for some rows only, either as once, few or many, or as a class for expanded clones.

j_gene,len,v_gene,abundance,d_gene,CDR3nt,CDR3aa
TRBJ1-5,15,TRBV5-1,.,TRBD1,TGCGCCAGCAGCCCTGACAGGGGGCTAGATCAGCCCCAGCATTTT,CASSPDRGLDQPQHF
TRBJ2-5,16,TRBV15,once,.,TGTGCCACCAGCCCTCGGGGTAGGCTTGAAAAAGAGACCCAGTACTTC,CATSPRGRLEKETQYF
TRBJ1-1,13,TRBV5-1,.,.,TGCGCCAGCAGCTTGGCGGGGGCTTCTGAAGCTTTCTTT,CASSLAGASEAFF
TRBJ1-5,16,TRBV6-2/TRBV6-3,.,TRBD1,TGTGCCAGCAGTTACCTGGACAGGGCTGGGAATCAGCCCCAGCATTTT,CASSYLDRAGNQPQHF
TRBJ2-7,12,TRBV3-1/TRBV3-2,once,.,TGTGCCAGCAGCCATTTACCCTACGAGCAGTACTTC,CASSHLPYEQYF
TRBJ1-2,15,TRBV7-8,.,TRBD1,TGTGCCAGCAGCCCGGACAGGACTATGGGCTATGGCTACACCTTC,CASSPDRTMGYGYTF
TRBJ2-7,13,TRBV12-3/TRBV12-4,.,.,TGTGCCAGCAGTTCCCGGGAGATCTACGAGCAGTACTTC,CASSSREIYEQYF
TRBJ1-2,14,TRBV4-1,.,.,TGCGCCAGCAGCCAAAGTGACGGTCTCTATGGCTACACCTTC,CASSQSDGLYGYTF
TRBJ2-7,17,TRBV6-1,.,TRBD1,TGTGCCAGCAGTGAAAAGGGGGCCCGGACCTTTGAATACGAGCAGTACTTC,CASSEKGARTFEYEQYF
TRBJ1-2,13,TRBV6-1,.,.,TGTGCCAGCAGTGACACTGTGGACAGTAGCTACACCTTC,CASSDTVDSSYTF
TRBJ2-1,16,TRBV7-9,.,TRBD2,TGTGCCAGCAGCCGACTAGCGGGGAGCTCCTACAATGAGCAGTTCTTC,CASSRLAGSSYNEQFF
TRBJ1-6,13,TRBV12-3/TRBV12-4,.,.,TGTGCCAGCAGCCTCACTGGAAATTCACCCCTCCACTTT,CASSLTGNSPLHF
TRBJ1-3,13,TRBV10-2,.,.,TGCGCCAGCAGTGAGCGACAGTGGGACACCATATATTTT,CASSERQWDTIYF
TRBJ2-2,16,TRBV29-1,.,TRBD2,TGCAGCGTTAGCCCCGGACTAGCGGCGAACACCGGGGAGCTGTTTTTT,CSVSPGLAANTGELFF
TRBJ1-2,11,TRBV20-1,.,.,TGCAGTGCTAGAGAGGGGTATGGCTACACCTTC,CSAREGYGYTF
TRBJ2-5,16,TRBV4-3,.,.,TGCGCCAGCAGCCAAGGGGCTCGACCAACCGGGGAGACCCAGTACTTC,CASSQGARPTGETQYF
TRBJ1-1,10,TRBV6-5,.,.,TGTGCCAGCAGTTATTCGGGAGCTTTCTTT,CASSYSGAFF
TRBJ2-7,14,TRBV27,.,.,TGTGCCAGCAGTTTATCGAAACAGGGCTACGAGCAGTACTTC,CASSLSKQGYEQYF
TRBJ2-2,13,TRBV12-3/TRBV12-4,.,TRBD1,TGTGCCAGCAGGGACAGGGTTTTCGGGGAGCTGTTTTTT,CASRDRVFGELFF
TRBJ1-2,14,TRBV2,.,.,TGTGCCAGCAGTGCCGGGGAGGGGATCTATGGCTACACCTTC,CASSAGEGIYGYTF
TRBJ2-7,12,TRBV5-4,few,.,TGTGCCAGCAGCTTGGAAGGCTACGAGCAGTACTTC,CASSLEGYEQYF
TRBJ1-6,15,TRBV2,.,.,TGTGCCAGCAGTAGGGACCCGCCGACGGGTTCACCCCTCCACTTT,CASSRDPPTGSPLHF
TRBJ2-7,13,TRBV7-9,once,TRBD2,TGTGCCAGCAGCTTACCCCGGGAGGACGAGCAGTACTTC,CASSLPREDEQYF
TRBJ2-5,16,TRBV7-6,.,TRBD2,TGTGCCAGCAGCTTACGGCTAGCGGGGGGGCGAGGGACCCAGTACTTC,CASSLRLAGGRGTQYF
TRBJ2-5,11,TRBV12-3/TRBV12-4,.,.,TGTGCCAGCAGTTTACAAGAGACCCAGTACTTC,CASSLQETQYF
TRBJ2-3,20,TRBV19,.,TRBD2,TGTGCCAGTAGTATTCACCCCTCGGGGGGTAGCGGGAGCCTCACAGATACGCAGTATTTT,CASSIHPSGGSGSLTDTQYF
TRBJ2-1,15,TRBV6-5,.,.,TGTGCCAGCACCAAAGACTACCTCGCGGGTAATGAGCAGTTCTTC,CASTKDYLAGNEQFF
TRBJ1-5,14,TRBV6-5,.,.,TGTGCCAGCACCTGGACAGATAGCAATCAGCCCCAGCATTTT,CASTWTDSNQPQHF
TRBJ2-2,16,TRBV18,.,TRBD2,TGTGCCAGCTCTCAGAACGGGGGGTACGGCACCGGGGAGCTGTTTTTT,CASSQNGGYGTGELFF
TRBJ1-6,15,TRBV5-1,.,.,TGCGCCAGCAGCTTAGAGTCCTCCTATAATTCACCCCTCCACTTT,CASSLESSYNSPLHF
TRBJ1-1,14,TRBV7-9,.,.,TGTGCCAGCAGCTTATCCAGAATGAACACTGAAGCTTTCTTT,CASSLSRMNTEAFF
TRBJ1-1,14,TRBV4-2,.,.,TGTGCCAGCAGCCAAACCACCCCGTACACTGAAGCTTTCTTT,CASSQTTPYTEAFF
TRBJ1-1,15,TRBV3-1/TRBV3-2,.,.,TGTGCCAGCAGCCAAGATCGGGGGGGACCCCGTGAAGCTTTCTTT,CASSQDRGGPREAFF
TRBJ2-7,14,TRBV7-6,.,TRBD1,TGTGCCAGCAGCTCGCTCGGGACAGCTCGCGAGCAGTACTTC,CASSSLGTAREQYF
TRBJ2-3,14,TRBV25-1,.,.,TGTGCCAGCACCGGCGGGGTAGTCACAGATACGCAGTATTTT,CASTGGVVTDTQYF
TRBJ1-4,11,TRBV7-9,.,.,TGTGCCAGCAGCTTAAATGAAAAACTGTTTTTT,CASSLNEKLFF
TRBJ2-1,14,TRBV19,.,TRBD1,TGTGCCAGTAGGGGGACAGGGACTTACAATGAGCAGTTCTTC,CASRGTGTYNEQFF
TRBJ1-5,11,TRBV20-1,.,.,TGCAGTGCTACCGGAGGTGGGATCCAGCATTTT,CSATGGGIQHF
TRBJ1-2,16,TRBV6-4,.,.,TGTGCCAGCAGTGACATATATCGCCGGGCTAACTATGGCTACACCTTC,CASSDIYRRANYGYTF
TRBJ2-3,14,TRBV5-1,.,.,TGCGCCAGCAGCTTGGGGACGGTCACAGATACGCAGTATTTT,CASSLGTVTDTQYF
TRBJ2-1,13,TRBV6-5,.,.,TGTGCCAGCAGTTACTCCAATGACAATGAGCAGTTCTTC,CASSYSNDNEQFF
TRBJ2-1,15,TRBV6-5,once,.,TGTGCCAGCAGTACCGGACTCAACTCCTACAATGAGCAGTTCTTC,CASSTGLNSYNEQFF
TRBJ1-4,13,TRBV12-3/TRBV12-4,.,TRBD1,TGTGCCAGCCGGCTGGGACAGCAAGAAAAACTGTTTTTT,CASRLGQQEKLFF